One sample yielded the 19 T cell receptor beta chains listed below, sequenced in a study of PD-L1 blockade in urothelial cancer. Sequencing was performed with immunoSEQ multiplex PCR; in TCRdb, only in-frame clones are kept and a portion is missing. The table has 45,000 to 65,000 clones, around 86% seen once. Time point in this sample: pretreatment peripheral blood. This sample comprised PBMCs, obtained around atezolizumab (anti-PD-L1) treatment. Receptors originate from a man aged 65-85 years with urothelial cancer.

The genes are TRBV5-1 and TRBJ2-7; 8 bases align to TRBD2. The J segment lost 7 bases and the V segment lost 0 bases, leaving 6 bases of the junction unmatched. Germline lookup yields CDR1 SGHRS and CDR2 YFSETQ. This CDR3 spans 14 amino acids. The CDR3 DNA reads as TGCGCCAGCAGCTTGGAAGCGGGAGTAAGGGAGCAGTACTTC. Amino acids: CASSLEAGVREQYF. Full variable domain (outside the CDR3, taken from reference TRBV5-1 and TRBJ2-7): KAGVTQTPRYLIKTRGQQVTLSCSPISGHRSVSWYQQTPGQGLQFLFEYFSETQRNKGNFPGRFSGRQFSNSRSEMNVSTLELGDSALYLCASSLEAGVREQYFGPGTRLTVT.

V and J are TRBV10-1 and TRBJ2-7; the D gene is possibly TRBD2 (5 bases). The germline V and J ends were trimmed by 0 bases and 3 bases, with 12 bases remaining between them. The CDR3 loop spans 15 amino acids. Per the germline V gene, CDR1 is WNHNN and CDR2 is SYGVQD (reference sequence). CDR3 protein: CASSESAGVGYEQYF. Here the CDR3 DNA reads TGCGCCAGCAGTGAGTCGGCCGGGGTGGGCTACGAGCAGTACTTC.

The CDR3 region is CASSPLNPTGLGDEQYF. The CDR3 DNA reads TGTGCCAGCAGTCCCCTTAACCCTACAGGGTTGGGTGACGAGCAGTACTTC. This chain uses TRBV27 with TRBJ2-7; weak D call: TRBD1 (6 bases). Between the trimmed V and J ends, which lost 5 bases and 5 bases, there was a span of 25 bases. The length of the CDR3 is 17 residues. The germline V gene has CDR1 MNHEY and CDR2 SMNVEV (reference sequence).

The CDR3 is CASSLTGENSPLHF. The CDR3 nucleotides are TGTGCCAGCAGCTTGACAGGGGAGAATTCACCCCTCCACTTT. V is TRBV6-4 and J is TRBJ1-6; TRBD1 agrees at 8 bases. Germline values: CDR1 MRHNA, CDR2 SNTAGT. The CDR3 length is 14 residues. V shed 6 bases and J 7 bases; nucleotides not matched to a gene: 5.

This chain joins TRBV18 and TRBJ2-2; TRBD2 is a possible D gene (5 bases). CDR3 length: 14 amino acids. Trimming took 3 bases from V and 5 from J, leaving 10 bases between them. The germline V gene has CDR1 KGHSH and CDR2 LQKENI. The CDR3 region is CASSPGARTGELFF. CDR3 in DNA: TGTGCCAGCTCACCGGGAGCGAGGACCGGGGAGCTGTTTTTT.

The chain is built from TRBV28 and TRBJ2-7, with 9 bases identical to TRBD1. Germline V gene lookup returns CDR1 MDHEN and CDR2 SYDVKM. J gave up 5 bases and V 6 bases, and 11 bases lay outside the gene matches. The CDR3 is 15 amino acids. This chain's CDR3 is CASSYWGQGSNEQYF. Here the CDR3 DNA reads TGTGCCAGCAGCTATTGGGGACAGGGTTCTAACGAGCAGTACTTC.

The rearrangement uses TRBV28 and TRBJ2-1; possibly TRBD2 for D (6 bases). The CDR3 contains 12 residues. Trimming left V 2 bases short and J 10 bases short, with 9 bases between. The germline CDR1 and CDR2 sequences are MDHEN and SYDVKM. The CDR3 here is CASSLELAEQFF. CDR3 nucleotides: TGTGCCAGCAGTTTAGAGCTAGCGGAGCAGTTCTTC. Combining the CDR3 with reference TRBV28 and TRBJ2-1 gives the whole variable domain DVKVTQSSRYLVKRTGEKVFLECVQDMDHENMFWYRQDPGLGLRLIYFSYDVKMKEKGDIPEGYSVSREKKERFSLILESASTNQTSMYLCASSLELAEQFFGPGTRLTVL.

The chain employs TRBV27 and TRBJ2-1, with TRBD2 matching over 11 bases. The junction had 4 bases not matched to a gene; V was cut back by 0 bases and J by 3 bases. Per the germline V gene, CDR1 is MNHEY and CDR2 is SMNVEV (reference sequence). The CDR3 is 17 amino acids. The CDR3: CASSLSGGTSGYNEQFF. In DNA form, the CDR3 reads TGTGCCAGCAGTTTATCCGGGGGGACTAGCGGCTACAATGAGCAGTTCTTC.

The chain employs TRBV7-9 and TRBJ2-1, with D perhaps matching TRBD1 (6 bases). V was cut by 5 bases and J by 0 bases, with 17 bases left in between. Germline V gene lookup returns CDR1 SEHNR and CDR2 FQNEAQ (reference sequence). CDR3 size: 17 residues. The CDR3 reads CASSPRQVHSSYNEQFF. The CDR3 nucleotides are TGTGCCAGCAGCCCCCGACAGGTTCATAGCTCCTACAATGAGCAGTTCTTC.

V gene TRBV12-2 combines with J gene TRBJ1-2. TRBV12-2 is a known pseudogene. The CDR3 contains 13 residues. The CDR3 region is CASRSGVDYGYTF. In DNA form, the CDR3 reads TGTGCAAGTCGCTCGGGGGTCGACTATGGCTACACCTTC.

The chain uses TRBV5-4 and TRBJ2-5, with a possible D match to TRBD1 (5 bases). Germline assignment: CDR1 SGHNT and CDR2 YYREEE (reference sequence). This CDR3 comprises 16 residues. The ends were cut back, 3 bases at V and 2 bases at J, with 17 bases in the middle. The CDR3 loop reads CASSYDPQGIQETQYF. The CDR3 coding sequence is TGTGCCAGCAGCTACGACCCTCAGGGTATACAAGAGACCCAGTACTTC.

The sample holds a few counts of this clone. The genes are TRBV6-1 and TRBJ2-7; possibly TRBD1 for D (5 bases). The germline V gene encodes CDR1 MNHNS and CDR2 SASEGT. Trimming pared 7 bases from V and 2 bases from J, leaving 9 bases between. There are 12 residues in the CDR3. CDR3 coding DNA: TGTGCCAGCACTATGACAGCCTACGAGCAGTACTTC. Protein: CASTMTAYEQYF.

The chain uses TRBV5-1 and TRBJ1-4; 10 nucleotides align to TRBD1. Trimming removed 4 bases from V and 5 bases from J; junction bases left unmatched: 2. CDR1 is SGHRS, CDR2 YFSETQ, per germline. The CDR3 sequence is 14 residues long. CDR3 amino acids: CASSAGQGNEKLFF. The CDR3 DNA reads TGCGCCAGCAGCGCGGGACAGGGGAATGAAAAACTGTTTTTT.

The CDR3 here is CATSPTTGDGRMNTEAFF. DNA for the CDR3: TGTGCCACCAGCCCTACGACAGGGGATGGGAGGATGAACACTGAAGCTTTCTTT. V usage is TRBV15 and J usage is TRBJ1-1, with 8 bases fitting TRBD1. Trimming at V came to 5 bases and at J to 0 bases, leaving 14 bases not matched to a gene. The CDR3 is 18 amino acids. CDR1 and CDR2 (germline): LNHNV, YYDKDF (reference sequence).

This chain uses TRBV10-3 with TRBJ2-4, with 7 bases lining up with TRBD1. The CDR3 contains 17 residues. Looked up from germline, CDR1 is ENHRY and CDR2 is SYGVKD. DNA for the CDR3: TGTGCACGAGAGACATGGAACAGGGGATGTGCCAAAAACATTCAGTACTTC. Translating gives CARETWNRGCAKNIQYF.

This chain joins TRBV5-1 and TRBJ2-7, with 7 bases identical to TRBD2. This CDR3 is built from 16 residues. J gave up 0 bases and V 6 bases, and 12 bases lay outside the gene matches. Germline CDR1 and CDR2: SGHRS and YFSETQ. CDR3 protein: CASTSHGGTSSYEQYF. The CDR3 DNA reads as TGCGCCAGCACCTCCCACGGGGGGACCAGCTCCTACGAGCAGTACTTC.

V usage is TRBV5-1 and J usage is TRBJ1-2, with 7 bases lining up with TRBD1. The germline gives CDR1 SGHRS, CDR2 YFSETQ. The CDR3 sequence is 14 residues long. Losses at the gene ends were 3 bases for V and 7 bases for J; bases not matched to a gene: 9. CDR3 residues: CASSSRQGTPGYTF. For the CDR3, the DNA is TGCGCCAGCAGCTCCCGACAGGGAACCCCTGGCTACACCTTC.

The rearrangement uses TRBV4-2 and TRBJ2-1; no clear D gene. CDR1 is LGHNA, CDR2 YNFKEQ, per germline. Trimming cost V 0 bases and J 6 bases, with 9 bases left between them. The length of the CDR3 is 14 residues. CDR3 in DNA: TGTGCCAGCAGCCAAGAAATCTCCGTCAATGAGCAGTTCTTC. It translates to CASSQEISVNEQFF.

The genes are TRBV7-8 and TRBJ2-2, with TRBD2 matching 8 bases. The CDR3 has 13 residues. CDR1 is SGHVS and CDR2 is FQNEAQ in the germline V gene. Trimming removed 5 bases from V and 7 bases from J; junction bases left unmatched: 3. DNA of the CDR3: TGTGCCAGCAGCGGTACTAGCGGCGGGGAGCTGTTTTTT. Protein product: CASSGTSGGELFF.